A selection of T cell receptor beta chains follows, all from one sample in a study of immune evolution from preneoplasia to lung adenocarcinoma. Profiled with immunoSEQ multiplex PCR; TCRdb holds only in-frame clones, not every one. The sample has roughly 4,200 clones, around 82% seen once. Sequenced material: FFPE invasive lung adenocarcinoma tissue. The receptors come from a person aged 65 to 79 with invasive lung adenocarcinoma. Some clones in this sample may be carry-over from other donors' samples. CDR3s include the opening cysteine and the closing phenylalanine or tryptophan. A D gene is named only where the DNA matches it firmly. The size of a clone is reported for some rows only, either as once, few or many, or as a class for expanded clones.

-,-,TRBJ1-1,TRBV7-3,TGTGCCAGCAGCCAAGGGGCAGCGAACACTGAAGCTTTCTTT,CASSQGAANTEAFF
-,-,TRBJ2-3,TRBV7-2,TGTGCCAGCAGTTGGGCGGGATCGAGCACAGATACGCAGTATTTT,CASSWAGSSTDTQYF
-,-,TRBJ2-2,TRBV7-9,TGTGCCAGCAGCTTAGCGGGAGAGTTCAGGGAGCTGTTTTTT,CASSLAGEFRELFF
-,-,TRBJ2-2,TRBV5-1,TGCGCCAGCAGCTTGACCGTGCAGGGCCCCGGGGAGCTGTTTTTT,CASSLTVQGPGELFF
TRBD1,-,TRBJ1-2,TRBV30,TGTGCCTGGAATAGACAGGGCCTTGGCTATGGCTACACCTTC,CAWNRQGLGYGYTF
TRBD1,-,TRBJ2-3,TRBV7-9,TGTGCCAGCAGCCTAGGGGGCTTCCTCCCGCCCACAGATACGCAGTATTTT,CASSLGGFLPPTDTQYF
-,-,TRBJ1-5,TRBV5-6,TGTGCCAGCAGCTCGACTCCCGGGACAAGGGAGCCCCAGCATTTT,CASSSTPGTREPQHF
-,-,TRBJ2-5,TRBV2,TGTGCCAGCAGGGGGGCAGGGGAGACCCAGTACTTC,CASRGAGETQYF
-,-,TRBJ2-7,TRBV5-6,TGTGCCAGCAGCTTAAGGGGGTGGGACTCCTACGAGCAGTACTTC,CASSLRGWDSYEQYF
-,-,TRBJ1-1,TRBV29-1,TGCAGCGTTGACCGTGGGGCTGCGAACACTGAAGCTTTCTTT,CSVDRGAANTEAFF
TRBD1,large,TRBJ1-2,TRBV6-1,TGTGCCAGCCGCCGACAGGGCAGTGGCTACACCTTC,CASRRQGSGYTF
TRBD2,-,TRBJ2-3,TRBV9,TGTGCCAGCAGCCCTCCCCTTGCGCGGGAGCGAAGAGATACGCAGTATTTT,CASSPPLARERRDTQYF
-,-,TRBJ2-5,TRBV4-1,TGCGCCAGCAGCCAAGGAGGGGAGACCCAGTACTTC,CASSQGGETQYF
-,-,TRBJ2-3,TRBV5-1,TGCGCCAGCAGCTTGGGGTGGCGGGGAGTCCGGGATACGCAGTATTTT,CASSLGWRGVRDTQYF
TRBD1,-,TRBJ1-1,TRBV7-9,TGTGCCAGCAGTTCCGAACAGGGGGCGCTTTCCCTCAGGTACACTGAAGCTTTCTTT,CASSSEQGALSLRYTEAFF
-,-,TRBJ2-7,TRBV6-1,TGTGCCAGCAGTCAGAGGGTCCTTCGCGAGCAGTACTTC,CASSQRVLREQYF
TRBD2,-,TRBJ2-7,TRBV27,TGTGCCAGCAGTGTCACTAGCGGGGGATTATCCTACGAGCAGTACTTC,CASSVTSGGLSYEQYF
-,few,TRBJ1-2,TRBV19,TGTGCCAGTAGTATGGGACAAAACTATGGCTACACCTTC,CASSMGQNYGYTF
-,-,TRBJ2-2,TRBV28,TGTGCCAGCAGTTTATGGGCAGAGACCGGGGAGCTGTTTTTT,CASSLWAETGELFF
TRBD2,-,TRBJ2-7,TRBV6-1,TGTGCCAGCACTCCGGGACTAGCGGACTCCTACGAGCAGTACTTC,CASTPGLADSYEQYF
TRBD1,few,TRBJ2-2,TRBV30,TGTGCCTGGGAGGGACAGACAATGACCGGGGAGCTGTTTTTT,CAWEGQTMTGELFF
-,-,TRBJ2-7,TRBV6-1,TGTGCCAGCAGGAAGGAGCTCGGTTCCTACGAGCAGTACTTC,CASRKELGSYEQYF
TRBD2,once,TRBJ2-1,TRBV6-5,TGTGCCAGCAGAGGACTAGTTGAGCAGTTCTTC,CASRGLVEQFF
-,-,TRBJ2-6,TRBV30,TGTGCCTGGAACCGGGGATCATCTGGGGCCAACGTCCTGACTTTC,CAWNRGSSGANVLTF
-,-,TRBJ2-7,TRBV11-2,TGTGCCAGCACCCCGCGCGAGGACAGCACCTACGAGCAGTACTTC,CASTPREDSTYEQYF
-,-,TRBJ2-7,TRBV12-2,TGTGCAAGTCGCCTGGTCGGACTAGCGGCACAGCCCATATTCTTC,CASRLVGLAAQPIFF
-,-,TRBJ2-7,TRBV2,TGTGCCAGCAGTGAAGGTAATAGCGGATACGAGCAGTACTTC,CASSEGNSGYEQYF
-,-,TRBJ1-1,TRBV7-2,TGTGCCAGCAGCTTAGGCGGCGGCTTGAACACTGAAGCTTTCTTT,CASSLGGGLNTEAFF
-,-,TRBJ2-5,TRBV11-2,TGTGCCAGCAGCTCCCGGGGCACCGGGGAGACCCAGTACTTC,CASSSRGTGETQYF
-,-,TRBJ2-3,TRBV5-4,TGTGCCAGCAGCTTGCGGGGCCCCGGTACGCAGTATTTT,CASSLRGPGTQYF
TRBD2,-,TRBJ2-7,TRBV6-5,TGTGCCAGCAGTTACGGGAGCGGGGCCACCTACGAGCAGTACTTC,CASSYGSGATYEQYF
TRBD1,few,TRBJ1-6,TRBV6-7,TGTGCCAGCTTCACCCTAAGGACAGGGCGGTTCCCCCTCCACTTT,CASFTLRTGRFPLHF